Shown below are 27 T cell receptor beta chains from a single sample sequenced in a study of a mutant IDH1 vaccine in newly diagnosed glioma (dated by TCRdb to about 2021). Preparation of the library involved the immunoSEQ multiplex PCR assay. TCRdb took over this immuneACCESS table, retaining in-frame rearrangements with V and J assigned. Such tables are incomplete; in checked studies, under half of the missing clones stem from an unresolved V gene, and the remainder is unexplained. The sample yields about 60,000 clones; about four fifths were counted once. The biggest ten clones account for approximately 3.2% of the sample. Their recognized antigens are unknown. What this sample's time point label stands for: week 47, end of study. A 20-mer mutant IDH1 peptide at 300 micrograms in Montanide made up each vaccine dose, which was injected subcutaneously together with topical imiquimod. The source material was PBMCs, sampled from a glioma patient whose treatment included an IDH1 peptide vaccine. These TCRs come from a woman aged 45-65 years with glioma.

V gene TRBV6-6 combines with J gene TRBJ1-5, with D uncertain. CDR3 length: 13 amino acids. V lost 4 bases to trimming and J lost 5 bases, with 9 bases between them. Germline loops: CDR1 MNHNY, CDR2 SVGAGI (reference sequence). CDR3 loop: CASSFTQDQPQHF. The CDR3, as DNA: TGTGCCAGCAGTTTCACCCAGGATCAGCCCCAGCATTTT.

This rearrangement joins TRBV27 to TRBJ1-4; unclear D gene. The CDR3 contains 13 residues. Trimming stripped 6 bases from V and 8 bases from J, with 13 bases between. The germline gives CDR1 MNHEY, CDR2 SMNVEV (reference sequence). The CDR3, as DNA: TGTGCCAGCAGCCTCAATGCCGGGGAAAAACTGTTTTTT. Its protein is CASSLNAGEKLFF. Full variable domain (remainder filled in from reference TRBV27 and TRBJ1-4): EAQVTQNPRYLITVTGKKLTVTCSQNMNHEYMSWYRQDPGLGLRQIYYSMNVEVTDKGDVPEGYKVSRKEKRNFPLILESPSPNQTSLYFCASSLNAGEKLFFGSGTQLSVL.

The V and J genes are TRBV2 and TRBJ1-6; no reliable D call. The CDR3 is 14 amino acids. V lost 5 bases and J lost 9, with 14 bases in between. Germline CDR1 SNHLY, CDR2 FYNNEI. The CDR3 nucleotides read TGTGCCAGCAGTTCCCTCGAGCGAACTTCACCCCTCCACTTT. Translating gives CASSSLERTSPLHF.

The chain joins TRBV11-3 to TRBJ1-4; D remains unclear. The V end lost 4 bases, the J end lost 12 bases, and 12 bases lay between the germline ends. From germline, CDR1 is SGHNT and CDR2 YENEEA. CDR3 length: 12 residues. CDR3 amino acids: CASSSADRELFF. As DNA, the CDR3 is TGTGCCAGCAGCTCTGCGGATCGAGAACTGTTTTTT.

This chain joins TRBV5-1 and TRBJ2-5, with TRBD1 matching over 9 bases. This CDR3 has 15 residues. CDR1 and CDR2 (germline): SGHRS, YFSETQ. With 4 bases clipped from V and 4 bases from J, the junction kept 8 bases outside the gene matches. CDR3 residues: CASSIGQGSRETQYF. The CDR3 coding sequence is TGCGCCAGCAGCATCGGACAGGGGTCGCGAGAGACCCAGTACTTC.

This chain links TRBV18 with TRBJ2-7, with D uncertain. CDR3 size: 13 residues. CDR1 and CDR2 from the germline V gene are KGHSH and LQKENI. Between the trimmed V and J ends, which lost 4 bases and 4 bases, there was a span of 11 bases. The CDR3 DNA is TGTGCCAGCTCACTTCGTGGGGTTTACGAGCAGTACTTC. Translation gives CASSLRGVYEQYF.

V is TRBV30 and J is TRBJ2-7; D is perhaps TRBD1 (5 bases). This CDR3 spans 12 amino acids. Trimming shortened V by 0 bases and J by 3 bases, and 6 bases separated the two germline ends. CDR1 GTSNPN and CDR2 SVGIG come from the germline V gene (reference sequence). The DNA for the CDR3 is TGTGCCTGGAGTGTTCAGGGCTACGAGCAGTACTTC. This translates into CAWSVQGYEQYF.

The chain links TRBV11-1 to TRBJ1-4; D is unclear. The length of the CDR3 is 9 residues. The germline CDR1 and CDR2 sequences are SGHAT and FQDESV (reference sequence). V was cut by 10 bases and J by 8 bases, with 5 bases left in between. As DNA, the CDR3 is TGTGCCATCCCCGAAAAACTGTTTTTT. It translates to CAIPEKLFF. The variable domain in full, completed from reference TRBV11-1 and TRBJ1-4, reads EAEVAQSPRYKITEKSQAVAFWCDPISGHATLYWYRQILGQGPELLVQFQDESVVDDSQLPKDRFSAERLKGVDSTLKIQPAELGDSAMYLCAIPEKLFFGSGTQLSVL.

This chain uses TRBV9 with TRBJ1-4; 7 bases fit TRBD1. The CDR3 consists of 15 residues. The V gene end was trimmed by 4 bases and the J gene end by 1 base; junction bases not matched to a gene: 4. In germline, CDR1 is SGDLS, CDR2 YYNGEE. CDR3 DNA: TGTGCCAGCAGCCGTTACAGGGGAACTAATGAAAAACTGTTTTTT. This translates into CASSRYRGTNEKLFF.

The rearrangement joins TRBV2 to TRBJ1-3; D ambiguous. Germline assignment: CDR1 SNHLY and CDR2 FYNNEI. The length of the CDR3 is 16 residues. The V and J ends lost 0 bases and 0 bases respectively, with 9 bases between them. Written as DNA, the CDR3 is TGTGCCAGCAGTGAAGCCAGTGCCTACTCTGGAAACACCATATATTTT. The encoded protein is CASSEASAYSGNTIYF.

The rearrangement joins TRBV27 to TRBJ2-7, with D possibly being TRBD2 (6 bases). This CDR3 contains 16 residues. V lost 5 bases, J lost 3 bases, and 20 bases lay in between. Germline V gene sequence: CDR1 MNHEY, CDR2 SMNVEV (reference sequence). CDR3 residues: CASSRGGLASRYEQYF. CDR3 in DNA: TGTGCCAGCAGTCGCGGAGGGCTAGCCAGCCGCTACGAGCAGTACTTC.

The V call is TRBV5-1, the J call TRBJ2-1; 10 nucleotides match TRBD2. V lost 6 bases and J lost 1; bases outside the gene matches: 1. The CDR3 loop spans 14 amino acids. The germline CDR1 and CDR2 sequences are SGHRS and YFSETQ. The CDR3 here is CASKTSGSYNEQFF. The CDR3 DNA reads as TGCGCCAGCAAGACTAGCGGGTCCTACAATGAGCAGTTCTTC.

The J gene is TRBJ2-5, the V gene TRBV30, with TRBD2 as a possible D gene (5 bases). The J call may be faulty, since TRBJ2-7 better matches the DNA end. Germline V gene lookup returns CDR1 GTSNPN and CDR2 SVGIG (reference sequence). CDR3 size: 12 residues. CDR3 nucleotides: TGTGCCTGGAGTGTACTTGGGAGCGAGCAGTACTTC. This translates into CAWSVLGSEQYF.

This clone has a handful of counts. The gene calls are TRBV6-6 and TRBJ1-1, with 7 bases identical to TRBD1. CDR3 length: 16 residues. After removal of 3 bases from V and 4 bases from J, the junction contained 11 bases not matched to a gene. The germline V gene encodes CDR1 MNHNY and CDR2 SVGAGI (reference sequence). CDR3 in amino acids: CASSYHPTGMLTEAFF. The CDR3, as DNA: TGTGCCAGCAGTTATCATCCGACAGGGATGCTCACTGAAGCTTTCTTT.

The chain links TRBV27 to TRBJ2-1; D is undetermined. Trimming stripped 3 bases from V and 9 bases from J, with 12 bases between. This CDR3 comprises 13 residues. Germline CDR1 and CDR2: MNHEY and SMNVEV (reference sequence). The CDR3 nucleotides read TGTGCCAGCAGTTTCAACCCGGATGTTGAGCAGTTCTTC. Protein sequence: CASSFNPDVEQFF.

The chain is built from TRBV4-2 and TRBJ1-2; no clear D. The CDR3 runs to 15 residues. V was shortened by 4 bases and J by 2 bases, with 14 bases between the two germline ends. CDR1 is LGHNA, CDR2 YNFKEQ, per germline. The CDR3 region has the DNA TGTGCCAGCAGCCTATACGCGGCAGGCAACTATGGCTACACCTTC. This gives the protein CASSLYAAGNYGYTF.

V usage is TRBV19 and J usage is TRBJ2-7, with 7 nucleotides matching TRBD2. The germline V gene encodes CDR1 LNHDA and CDR2 SQIVND (reference sequence). V dropped 3 bases and J dropped 2; count of bases not matched to a gene: 10. The CDR3 loop spans 16 amino acids. CDR3 in DNA: TGTGCCAGTAGTATGGGGAGCGGGGTATATACCTACGAGCAGTACTTC. Translation gives CASSMGSGVYTYEQYF.

The gene calls are TRBV5-1 and TRBJ1-6; the D gene is possibly TRBD1 (5 bases). The V and J ends lost 0 bases and 13 bases respectively, with 14 bases between them. The CDR3 spans 14 residues. Per germline, CDR1 SGHRS and CDR2 YFSETQ. CDR3 amino acids: CASSLARDWGPLHF. The CDR3 DNA reads as TGCGCCAGCAGCTTGGCCCGGGATTGGGGCCCCCTCCACTTT. The whole variable domain, filled in from reference TRBV5-1 and TRBJ1-6, reads KAGVTQTPRYLIKTRGQQVTLSCSPISGHRSVSWYQQTPGQGLQFLFEYFSETQRNKGNFPGRFSGRQFSNSRSEMNVSTLELGDSALYLCASSLARDWGPLHFGNGTRLTVT.

The chain links TRBV7-2 to TRBJ2-3; 8 nucleotides line up with TRBD2. Trimming at V came to 3 bases and at J to 4 bases, leaving 6 bases not matched to a gene. The CDR3 loop spans 15 amino acids. Per germline, CDR1 SGHTA and CDR2 FQGNSA. CDR3 in amino acids: CASSFNGGESDTQYF. The CDR3 DNA reads TGTGCCAGCAGCTTTAACGGGGGGGAATCAGATACGCAGTATTTT. The full variable domain, with the rest looked up from reference TRBV7-2 and TRBJ2-3, is GAGVSQSPSNKVTEKGKDVELRCDPISGHTALYWYRQSLGQGLEFLIYFQGNSAPDKSGLPSDRFSAERTGGSVSTLTIQRTQQEDSAVYLCASSFNGGESDTQYFGPGTRLTVL.

This rearrangement joins TRBV7-2 to TRBJ1-2; 9 nucleotides align to TRBD1. Germline values: CDR1 SGHTA, CDR2 FQGNSA. This CDR3 region has 15 residues. V gave up 3 bases and J gave up 3 bases; unmatched junction bases: 5. The CDR3 DNA sequence: TGTGCCAGCAGCTTCGGGACAGGGCCGGACTATGGCTACACCTTC. Amino acids: CASSFGTGPDYGYTF.

V usage is TRBV7-2 and J usage is TRBJ1-5; 7 bases map to TRBD1. The V and J ends lost 5 bases and 3 bases, in that order; junction bases with no gene match: 4. Germline CDR1 SGHTA, CDR2 FQGNSA. The CDR3 spans 14 residues. In DNA form, the CDR3 reads TGTGCCAGCAGCCCGACAGGGATCAATCAGCCCCAGCATTTT. This sequence encodes CASSPTGINQPQHF.

This clone occurred once. The V gene is TRBV11-3, the J gene TRBJ2-1; 8 positions match TRBD2. The CDR3 runs to 14 residues. Germline V gene data show CDR1 as SGHNT and CDR2 as YENEEA. V shed 4 bases and J 6 bases; nucleotides not matched to a gene: 5. CDR3 protein: CASSSTSVANEQFF. The CDR3 nucleotides read TGTGCCAGCAGCTCGACTAGCGTAGCCAATGAGCAGTTCTTC.

The gene calls are TRBV29-1 and TRBJ2-3; D gene ambiguous. In germline, CDR1 is SQVTM, CDR2 ANQGSEA. There are 13 residues in the CDR3. Trimming removed 2 bases at V and 2 bases at J, with 8 bases between. The CDR3 DNA follows: TGCAGCGTTGAAAACACAGACACAGATACGCAGTATTTT. Translation: CSVENTDTDTQYF.

This sequence joins TRBV7-9 and TRBJ2-1; D is ambiguous. V was clipped by 6 bases and J by 8 bases, with 17 bases between them. Germline CDR1 is SEHNR and CDR2 is FQNEAQ (reference sequence). CDR3 length: 14 amino acids. CDR3 nucleotide sequence: TGTGCCAGCAGAAGGCCTTTGCGAATCCATGAGCAGTTCTTC. This gives the protein CASRRPLRIHEQFF.

This clone occurred a few times. The rearrangement uses TRBV28 and TRBJ2-7, with unresolved D. V dropped 4 bases and J dropped 4 bases, with 14 bases sitting between them. Germline lookup yields CDR1 MDHEN and CDR2 SYDVKM. The CDR3 runs 14 residues. CDR3 DNA sequence: TGTGCCAGCAGTTACGGTGGGGATTGGTACGAGCAGTACTTC. Translating gives CASSYGGDWYEQYF.

The V gene is TRBV4-3, the J gene TRBJ1-3; a possible D gene is TRBD1 (5 bases). Trimming took off 1 base at V and 4 bases at J, with 14 bases between the two ends. Germline V lookup: CDR1 LGHNA, CDR2 YSLEER. The CDR3 runs 16 residues. This CDR3 is CASSQGTSFWGNTIYF. In nucleotides, the CDR3 is TGCGCCAGCAGCCAAGGGACATCATTTTGGGGAAACACCATATATTTT.

The J gene is TRBJ2-7, the V gene TRBV6-5, with D perhaps being TRBD1 or TRBD2 (5 bases each). Germline loops: CDR1 MNHEY, CDR2 SVGAGI. This CDR3 has 13 residues. V shed 2 bases and J shed 3 bases, with 8 bases lying between them. CDR3 loop: CASSYRGDYEQYF. Here the CDR3 DNA reads TGTGCCAGCAGTTACAGGGGAGACTACGAGCAGTACTTC.